The present entry profiles one TCR beta chain with its context. Antigen: not known. The sample comes from a study of cytomegalovirus exposure and HLA in healthy donors. Findings and caveats of the study: It was about 150 TCR beta chains that were listed as cytomegalovirus-associated. It was reported that the classifier diagnosed cytomegalovirus status with high specificity and sensitivity in both the original and validation cohorts. Subsequent analysis found a tendency for first-cohort TCR clusters to co-occur within the 90 to 150 validation repertoires. Generally TCR sequences proved uncommon, though certain public TCRs appeared in numerous donors.

This CDR3 spans 16 amino acids. V lost 0 bases to trimming and J lost 4 bases, with 10 bases between them. CDR1 is SGHAT, CDR2 FQNNGV, per germline. The repertoire was sequenced with immunoSEQ multiplex PCR; TCRdb's copy has only in-frame clones and lacks some. Altogether some 71,000 clones are present, about 94% being singletons, with the ten largest covering more than 0.8%. This rearrangement joins TRBV11-2 to TRBJ2-6; D remains unclear. The source is a young woman in good health and CMV-seronegative. Sequenced material: PBMCs. The CDR3 nucleotides read TGTGCCAGCAGCTTAGAAGGCGGTTCCGGGGCCAACGTCCTGACTTTC. Residues: CASSLEGGSGANVLTF.